The 14 T cell receptor beta chains in this list originate from one sample, sequenced in a study of blood T cell repertoires in COVID-19. Profiling relied on immunoSEQ multiplex PCR, and the TCRdb table lists in-frame clones only, not all of them. The table lists about 280,000 clones, roughly 88% of them singletons, with 9.4% in the top ten. Sequencing was carried out using peripheral blood. The receptor set was obtained from a man between 18 and 35 years old with active or convalescent COVID-19.

V and J are TRBV5-1 and TRBJ2-1; 8 nucleotides match TRBD2. The CDR3 covers 14 residues. CDR1 is SGHRS and CDR2 is YFSETQ in the germline V gene. V trimming: 5 bases; J trimming: 10 bases; junction bases outside the gene matches: 11. CDR3 in DNA: TGCGCCAGCAGGTCGACCGGGGGGGTTGGAGAGCAGTTCTTC. Encoded protein: CASRSTGGVGEQFF.

This clone was seen once. The chain joins TRBV7-6 to TRBJ2-2, with a tentative D call TRBD2 (6 bases). Germline V gene data show CDR1 as SGHVS and CDR2 as FNYEAQ. The ends were cut back, 5 bases at V and 7 bases at J, with 14 bases in the middle. The CDR3 spans 14 residues. The chain's CDR3 is CASSTRLEGGELFF. Written as DNA, the CDR3 is TGTGCCAGCAGCACTCGACTAGAAGGCGGGGAGCTGTTTTTT.

The chain has TRBV5-4 and TRBJ1-2; 12 nucleotides agree with TRBD1. The CDR3 has 15 amino acids. From germline, CDR1 is SGHNT and CDR2 YYREEE (reference sequence). J was trimmed by 4 bases and V by 5 bases; bases with no gene match: 6. The CDR3, as DNA: TGTGCCAGCAGGGCCGGGACAGGGGGCGGCTATGGCTACACCTTC. Amino acids: CASRAGTGGGYGYTF.

This chain uses TRBV6-2 or TRBV6-3 with TRBJ2-3, with 10 nucleotides matching TRBD2. From germline, CDR1 is MNHEY and CDR2 SVGEGT. The CDR3 spans 20 residues. Trimming cost V 0 bases and J 0 bases; bases outside gene matches: 12. This CDR3 is CASSYSFRTSGGGSTDTQYF. DNA of the CDR3: TGTGCCAGCAGTTACTCGTTCAGGACTAGCGGAGGGGGCAGCACAGATACGCAGTATTTT.

The chain couples TRBV4-3 to TRBJ1-1; D unclear. This CDR3 has 14 amino acids. V was cut by 5 bases and J by 0 bases, with 10 bases left in between. Looked up from germline, CDR1 is LGHNA and CDR2 is YSLEER. CDR3 region: CASSSGLLNTEAFF. For the CDR3, the DNA is TGCGCCAGCAGCTCCGGACTGCTGAACACTGAAGCTTTCTTT.

This sequence joins TRBV19 and TRBJ1-2; tentative D call: TRBD1 (6 bases). This CDR3 comprises 12 residues. The V end lost 7 bases, the J end lost 7 bases, and 13 bases lay between the germline ends. Germline V gene sequence: CDR1 LNHDA, CDR2 SQIVND (reference sequence). This CDR3 reads CASMTGLAGYTF. CDR3 coding DNA: TGTGCCAGTATGACAGGACTCGCTGGCTACACCTTC.

The chain is built from TRBV12-3 or TRBV12-4 and TRBJ2-7, with 7 bases matching TRBD2. With 7 bases clipped from V and 8 bases from J, the junction kept 5 bases outside the gene matches. CDR3 length: 11 residues. The CDR3 here is CASKGAGKQYF. The CDR3 nucleotides read TGTGCCAGCAAGGGAGCGGGGAAGCAGTACTTC.

This clone appeared once. The V and J genes are TRBV3-1 (or the pseudogene TRBV3-2) and TRBJ2-6; tentative D call: TRBD2 (5 bases). The CDR3 spans 19 residues. CDR1 is LGHDT, CDR2 YNNKEL, per germline (reference sequence). Trimming took off 0 bases at V and 0 bases at J, with 15 bases between the two ends. This CDR3 is CASSQETRTGSSGANVLTF. The DNA for the CDR3 is TGTGCCAGCAGCCAAGAAACCCGGACGGGGAGCTCTGGGGCCAACGTCCTGACTTTC.

This clone has only one observation. The identical CDR3 is also encoded by other nucleotide sequences in the sample. The rearrangement links TRBV6-6 to TRBJ1-6; 7 bases map to TRBD1. V was clipped by 5 bases and J by 7 bases; unmatched bases: 5. Germline CDR1 and CDR2: MNHNY and SVGAGI (reference sequence). This CDR3 has 14 amino acids. This CDR3 reads CASSTGTENSPLHF. CDR3 DNA sequence: TGTGCCAGCAGTACCGGGACAGAGAATTCACCCCTCCACTTT.

The sample holds one count of this clone. The V call is TRBV7-3, the J call TRBJ2-3, with a tentative D call TRBD1 (5 bases). Trimming left V 6 bases short and J 4 bases short, with 14 bases between. Germline V gene lookup returns CDR1 SGHTA and CDR2 FQGTGA. This CDR3 contains 14 residues. The CDR3 bases are TGTGCCAGCAGTTCCGGCCTCAGGGCAGATACGCAGTATTTT. Amino acids: CASSSGLRADTQYF.

The V call is TRBV2, the J call TRBJ1-2; no firm D call. The V gene lost 3 bases and the J gene lost 6 bases, with 5 bases spanning the gap. Germline-derived CDR1 and CDR2 are SNHLY and FYNNEI. CDR3 length equals 11 residues. The CDR3: CASSDLDGYTF. The CDR3 DNA reads TGTGCCAGCAGTGATTTAGATGGCTACACCTTC.

V usage is TRBV10-2 and J usage is TRBJ2-7; TRBD1 agrees at 8 bases. Losses at the gene ends were 5 bases for V and 2 bases for J; bases not matched to a gene: 8. Germline lookup yields CDR1 WSHSY and CDR2 SAAADI. CDR3 size: 15 residues. The CDR3 DNA reads as TGCGCCAGCAGTTTCCCGGGACAGGCAACCTACGAGCAGTACTTC. Its protein is CASSFPGQATYEQYF.

The genes are TRBV19 and TRBJ2-7, with TRBD1 identical over 12 bases. The CDR3 length is 16 residues. In germline, CDR1 is LNHDA, CDR2 SQIVND (reference sequence). J gave up 7 bases and V 3 bases, and 10 bases lay outside the gene matches. The CDR3 sequence is CASSIKIGTGGQEQYF. The CDR3 bases are TGTGCCAGTAGTATCAAGATCGGGACAGGGGGCCAAGAGCAGTACTTC.

This CDR3 reads CATSDGGVGELFF. In nucleotides, the CDR3 is TGTGCCACCAGTGATGGCGGGGTCGGGGAGCTGTTTTTT. This chain joins TRBV24-1 and TRBJ2-2; possibly TRBD2 for D (6 bases). Germline V gene lookup returns CDR1 KGHDR and CDR2 SFDVKD. Trimming removed 3 bases from V and 7 bases from J, with 8 bases in between. This CDR3 has 13 residues.